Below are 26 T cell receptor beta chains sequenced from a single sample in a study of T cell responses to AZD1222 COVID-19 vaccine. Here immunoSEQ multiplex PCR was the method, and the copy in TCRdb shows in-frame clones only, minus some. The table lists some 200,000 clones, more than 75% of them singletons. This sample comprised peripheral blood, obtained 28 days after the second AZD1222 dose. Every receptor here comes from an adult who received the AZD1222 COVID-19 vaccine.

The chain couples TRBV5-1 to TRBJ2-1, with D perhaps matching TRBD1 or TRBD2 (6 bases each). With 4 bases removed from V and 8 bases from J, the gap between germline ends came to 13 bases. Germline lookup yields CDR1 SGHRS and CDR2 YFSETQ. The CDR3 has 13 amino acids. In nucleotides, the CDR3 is TGCGCCAGCAGCCCGGGGGCAGGGGATGAGCAGTTCTTC. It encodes CASSPGAGDEQFF.

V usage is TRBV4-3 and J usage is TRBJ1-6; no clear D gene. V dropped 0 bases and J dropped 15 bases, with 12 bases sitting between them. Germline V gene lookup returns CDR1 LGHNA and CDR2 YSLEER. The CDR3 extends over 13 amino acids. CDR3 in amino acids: CASSQDRRVNLHF. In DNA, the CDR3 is TGCGCCAGCAGCCAAGATCGGCGGGTGAACCTCCACTTT.

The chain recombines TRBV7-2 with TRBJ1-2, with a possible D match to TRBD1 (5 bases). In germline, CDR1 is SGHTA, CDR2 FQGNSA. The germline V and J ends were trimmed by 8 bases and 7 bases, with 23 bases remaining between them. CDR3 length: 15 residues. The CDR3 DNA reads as TGTGCCAGCGGCGGAGGAACGGGACGCTTCTTTGGCTACACCTTC. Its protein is CASGGGTGRFFGYTF.

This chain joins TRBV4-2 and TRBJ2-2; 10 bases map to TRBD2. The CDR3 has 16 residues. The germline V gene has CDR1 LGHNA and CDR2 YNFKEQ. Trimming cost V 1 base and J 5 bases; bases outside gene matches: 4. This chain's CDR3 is CASSQVGTSVTGELFF. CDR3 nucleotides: TGTGCCAGCAGCCAAGTTGGGACTAGCGTGACCGGGGAGCTGTTTTTT.

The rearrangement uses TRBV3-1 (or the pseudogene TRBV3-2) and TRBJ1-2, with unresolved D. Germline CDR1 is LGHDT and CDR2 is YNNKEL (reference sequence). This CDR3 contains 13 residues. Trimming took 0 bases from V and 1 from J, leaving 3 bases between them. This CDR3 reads CASSQDYNYGYTF. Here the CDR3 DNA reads TGTGCCAGCAGCCAAGATTATAACTATGGCTACACCTTC.

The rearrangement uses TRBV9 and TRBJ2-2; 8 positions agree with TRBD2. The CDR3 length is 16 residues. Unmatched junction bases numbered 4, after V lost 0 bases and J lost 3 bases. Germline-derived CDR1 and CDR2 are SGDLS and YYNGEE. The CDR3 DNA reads TGTGCCAGCAGCGTAGGACCGCGGGAGGACACCGGGGAGCTGTTTTTT. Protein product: CASSVGPREDTGELFF.

CDR3 loop: CATSDSPGQEHNYGYTF. CDR3 coding DNA: TGTGCCACCAGTGATTCCCCGGGACAAGAACATAACTATGGCTACACCTTC. The rearrangement joins TRBV24-1 to TRBJ1-2; tentatively, D is TRBD1 (6 bases). The CDR3 totals 17 residues. Germline V lookup: CDR1 KGHDR, CDR2 SFDVKD. The ends were cut back, 2 bases at V and 1 base at J, with 16 bases in the middle.

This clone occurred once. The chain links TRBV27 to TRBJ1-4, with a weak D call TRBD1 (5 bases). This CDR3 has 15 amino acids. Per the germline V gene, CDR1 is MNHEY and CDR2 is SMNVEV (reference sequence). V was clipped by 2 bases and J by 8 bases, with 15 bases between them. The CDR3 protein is CASSLLGAVGEKLFF. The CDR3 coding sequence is TGTGCCAGCAGTTTACTCGGGGCAGTTGGGGAAAAACTGTTTTTT.

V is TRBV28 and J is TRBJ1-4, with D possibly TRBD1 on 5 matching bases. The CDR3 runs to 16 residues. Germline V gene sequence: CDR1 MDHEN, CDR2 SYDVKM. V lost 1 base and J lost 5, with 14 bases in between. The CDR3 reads CASSLSFIWDNEKLFF. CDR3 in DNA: TGTGCCAGCAGTTTATCCTTTATATGGGACAATGAAAAACTGTTTTTT. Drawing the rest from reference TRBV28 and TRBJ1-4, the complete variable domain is DVKVTQSSRYLVKRTGEKVFLECVQDMDHENMFWYRQDPGLGLRLIYFSYDVKMKEKGDIPEGYSVSREKKERFSLILESASTNQTSMYLCASSLSFIWDNEKLFFGSGTQLSVL.

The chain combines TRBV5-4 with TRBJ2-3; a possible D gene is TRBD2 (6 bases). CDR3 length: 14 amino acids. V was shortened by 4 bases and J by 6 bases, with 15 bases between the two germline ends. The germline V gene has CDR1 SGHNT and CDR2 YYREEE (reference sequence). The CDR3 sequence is CASSPGLSPDTQYF. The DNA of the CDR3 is TGTGCCAGCAGCCCCGGACTAAGTCCGGATACGCAGTATTTT. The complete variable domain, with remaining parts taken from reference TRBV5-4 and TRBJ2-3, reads ETGVTQSPTHLIKTRGQQVTLRCSSQSGHNTVSWYQQALGQGPQFIFQYYREEENGRGNFPPRFSGLQFPNYSSELNVNALELDDSALYLCASSPGLSPDTQYFGPGTRLTVL.

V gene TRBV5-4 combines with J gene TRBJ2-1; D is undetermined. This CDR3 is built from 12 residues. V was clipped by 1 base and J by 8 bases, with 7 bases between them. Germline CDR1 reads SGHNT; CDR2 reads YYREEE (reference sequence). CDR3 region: CASSLNIDEQFF. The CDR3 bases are TGTGCCAGCAGCTTGAATATCGATGAGCAGTTCTTC.

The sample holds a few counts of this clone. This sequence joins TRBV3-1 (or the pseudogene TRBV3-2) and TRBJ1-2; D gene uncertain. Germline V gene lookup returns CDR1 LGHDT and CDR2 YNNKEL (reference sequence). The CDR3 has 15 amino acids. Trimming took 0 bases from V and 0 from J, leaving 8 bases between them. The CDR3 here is CASSQEIGSNYGYTF. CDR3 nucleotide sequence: TGTGCCAGCAGCCAAGAAATTGGTTCTAACTATGGCTACACCTTC.

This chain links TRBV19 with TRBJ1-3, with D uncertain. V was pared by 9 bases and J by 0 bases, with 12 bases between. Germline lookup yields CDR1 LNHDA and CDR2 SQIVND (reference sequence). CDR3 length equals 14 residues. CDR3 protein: CASMTHYSGNTIYF. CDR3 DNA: TGTGCCAGCATGACCCATTACTCTGGAAACACCATATATTTT.

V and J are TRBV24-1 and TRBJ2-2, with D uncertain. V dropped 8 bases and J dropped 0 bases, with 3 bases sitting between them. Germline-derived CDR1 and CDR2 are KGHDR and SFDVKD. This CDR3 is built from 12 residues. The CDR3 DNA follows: TGTGCCACCATGTCGAACACCGGGGAGCTGTTTTTT. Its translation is CATMSNTGELFF.

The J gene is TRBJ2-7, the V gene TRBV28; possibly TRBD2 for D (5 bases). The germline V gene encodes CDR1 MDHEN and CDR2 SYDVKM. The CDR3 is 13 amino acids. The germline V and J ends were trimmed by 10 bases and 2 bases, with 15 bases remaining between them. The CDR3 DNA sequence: TGTGCCACCCTGGACGCGGGCACCTACGAGCAGTACTTC. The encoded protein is CATLDAGTYEQYF.

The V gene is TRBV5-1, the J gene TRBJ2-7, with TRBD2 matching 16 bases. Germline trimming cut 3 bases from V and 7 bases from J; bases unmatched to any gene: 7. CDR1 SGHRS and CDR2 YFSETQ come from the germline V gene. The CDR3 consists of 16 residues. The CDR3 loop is CASSSPGTSGRGEQYF. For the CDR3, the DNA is TGCGCCAGCAGCTCGCCCGGGACTAGCGGGAGGGGAGAGCAGTACTTC.

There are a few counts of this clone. CDR3 DNA: TGTGCCAGCAGTGAACAGAACACTGAAGCTTTCTTT. Protein sequence: CASSEQNTEAFF. This chain connects TRBV2 to TRBJ1-1; D unclear. Germline CDR1 reads SNHLY; CDR2 reads FYNNEI. CDR3 length: 12 amino acids. V dropped 2 bases and J dropped 1 base, with 2 bases sitting between them.

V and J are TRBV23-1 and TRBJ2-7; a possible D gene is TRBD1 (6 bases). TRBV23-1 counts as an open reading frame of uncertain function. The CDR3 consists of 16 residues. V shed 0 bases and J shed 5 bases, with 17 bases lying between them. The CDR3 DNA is TGCGCCAGCAGTCAATCGCAGGGCAGGGGAGCAAACGAGCAGTACTTC. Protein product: CASSQSQGRGANEQYF.

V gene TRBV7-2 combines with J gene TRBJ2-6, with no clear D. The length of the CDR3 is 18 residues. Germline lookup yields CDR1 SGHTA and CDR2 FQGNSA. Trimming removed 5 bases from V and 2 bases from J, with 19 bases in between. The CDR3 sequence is CASSRSGSRLPGANVLTF. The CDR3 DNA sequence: TGTGCCAGCAGCCGTTCAGGCTCTAGGCTCCCTGGGGCCAACGTCCTGACTTTC.

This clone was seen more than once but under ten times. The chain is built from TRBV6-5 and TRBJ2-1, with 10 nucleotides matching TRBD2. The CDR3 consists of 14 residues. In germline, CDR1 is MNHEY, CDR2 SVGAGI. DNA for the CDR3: TGTGGGACTAGCGGTAAAGGCTCCTACAATGAGCAGTTCTTC. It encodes CGTSGKGSYNEQFF.

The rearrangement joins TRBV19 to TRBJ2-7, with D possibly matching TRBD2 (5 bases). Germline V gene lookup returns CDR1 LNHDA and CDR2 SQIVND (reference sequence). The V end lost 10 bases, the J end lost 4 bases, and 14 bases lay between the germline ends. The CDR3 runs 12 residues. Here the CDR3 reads CATRGHLYEQYF. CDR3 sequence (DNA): TGTGCCACCCGGGGTCATTTATACGAGCAGTACTTC.

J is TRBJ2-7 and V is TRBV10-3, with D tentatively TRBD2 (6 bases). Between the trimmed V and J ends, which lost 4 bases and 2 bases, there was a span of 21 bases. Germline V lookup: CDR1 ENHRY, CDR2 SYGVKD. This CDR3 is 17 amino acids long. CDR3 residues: CAISVNRRDFQTYEQYF. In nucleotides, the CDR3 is TGTGCCATCAGTGTTAACCGCCGGGACTTTCAGACCTACGAGCAGTACTTC.

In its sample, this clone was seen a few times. The CDR3 reads CASSIGVPRGGNTIYF. For the CDR3, the DNA is TGTGCCAGTAGTATAGGGGTGCCCAGGGGTGGAAACACCATATATTTT. The gene calls are TRBV19 and TRBJ1-3; D is perhaps TRBD1 (6 bases). CDR3 length equals 16 residues. CDR1 and CDR2 from the germline V gene are LNHDA and SQIVND (reference sequence). V was trimmed by 1 base and J by 3 bases, leaving 13 bases between them.

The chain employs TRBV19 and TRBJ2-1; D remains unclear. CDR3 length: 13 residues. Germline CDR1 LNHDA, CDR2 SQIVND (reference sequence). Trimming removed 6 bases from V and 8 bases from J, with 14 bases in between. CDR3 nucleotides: TGTGCCAGTAGGAGCTCGGTAAAGGATGAGCAGTTCTTC. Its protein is CASRSSVKDEQFF.

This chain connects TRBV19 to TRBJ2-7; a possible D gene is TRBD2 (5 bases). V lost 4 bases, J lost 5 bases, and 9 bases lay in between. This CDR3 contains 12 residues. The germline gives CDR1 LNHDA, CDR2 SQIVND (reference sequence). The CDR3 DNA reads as TGTGCCAGTAGTACCCGCGGGCACGAGCAGTACTTC. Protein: CASSTRGHEQYF.

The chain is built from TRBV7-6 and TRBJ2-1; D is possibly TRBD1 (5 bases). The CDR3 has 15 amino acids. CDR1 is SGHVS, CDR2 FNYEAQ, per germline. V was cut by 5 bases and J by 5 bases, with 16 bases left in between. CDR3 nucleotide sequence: TGTGCCAGCAGCCCAGTTCAGGGCGGTCACAATGAGCAGTTCTTC. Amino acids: CASSPVQGGHNEQFF.